The 15 T cell receptor beta chains given below trace back to one sample, sequenced in a study of identical twins. TCRdb passed the 5' RACE reads through MiXCR, listing each CDR3 protein once. The sample includes approximately 220,000 distinct CDR3 sequences, about 7.5% of them seen just once. Another study also made use of these data, one on yellow fever vaccine responses in identical twins.

Sequenced sample: memory (CD45RO+) T cells sorted from blood. The origin of the receptors is a woman aged 18-29 years in good health.

The chain has TRBV6-2 or TRBV6-3 and TRBJ2-2; D remains ambiguous. Trimming removed 5 bases at V and 1 base at J, with 11 bases between. This CDR3 is 15 amino acids long. From germline, CDR1 is MNHEY and CDR2 SVGEGT. This CDR3 reads CASSTTMENTGELFF. For the CDR3, the DNA is TGTGCCAGCAGTACCACTATGGAGAACACCGGGGAGCTGTTTTTT.

In this sample, this clonotype turned up a few times. This chain connects TRBV19 to TRBJ2-1; 8 bases agree with TRBD1. The germline V gene has CDR1 LNHDA and CDR2 SQIVND (reference sequence). Trimming removed 8 bases from V and 8 bases from J; junction bases left unmatched: 14. This CDR3 region has 15 residues. CDR3 coding DNA: TGTGCCAGTGTATCGTGGGCAGGGGGCAGGTATGAGCAGTTCTTC. As protein: CASVSWAGGRYEQFF.

This chain links TRBV6-6 with TRBJ1-1; D remains ambiguous. The CDR3 runs to 13 residues. V gave up 8 bases and J gave up 3 bases, with 13 bases separating them. Germline-derived CDR1 and CDR2 are MNHNY and SVGAGI (reference sequence). In nucleotides, the CDR3 is TGTGCCAGCGGCCAGACCCCCTACACTGAAGCTTTCTTT. Protein: CASGQTPYTEAFF.

This clonotype was recorded a few times. V usage is TRBV7-2 and J usage is TRBJ1-5; 7 nucleotides match TRBD1. CDR3 length: 15 amino acids. Losses at the gene ends were 3 bases for V and 2 bases for J; bases not matched to a gene: 4. Germline CDR1 and CDR2: SGHTA and FQGNSA. CDR3 nucleotides: TGTGCCAGCAGCTTGAACACAGGGGGCAATCAGCCCCAGCATTTT. Its protein product is CASSLNTGGNQPQHF.

The chain combines TRBV9 with TRBJ2-2; 7 bases fit TRBD2. Germline V gene sequence: CDR1 SGDLS, CDR2 YYNGEE. This CDR3 is built from 16 residues. Trimming at V came to 5 bases and at J to 3 bases, leaving 10 bases not matched to a gene. The CDR3 reads CASSARAGEYTGELFF. CDR3 DNA: TGTGCCAGCAGTGCTAGGGCGGGAGAGTACACCGGGGAGCTGTTTTTT. The whole variable domain, remainder taken from reference TRBV9 and TRBJ2-2, is DSGVTQTPKHLITATGQRVTLRCSPRSGDLSVYWYQQSLDQGLQFLIQYYNGEERAKGNILERFSAQQFPDLHSELNLSSLELGDSALYFCASSARAGEYTGELFFGEGSRLTVL.

This clonotype was seen at least ten times. The chain couples TRBV12-3 or TRBV12-4 to TRBJ2-2, with 10 bases aligning to TRBD2. The CDR3 covers 17 residues. V gave up 2 bases and J gave up 6 bases; unmatched junction bases: 9. CDR3 region: CASSLYPQAGGPGELFF. CDR3 sequence (DNA): TGTGCCAGCAGTTTATACCCGCAAGCGGGGGGGCCCGGGGAGCTGTTTTTT.

This clonotype was picked up many times. V usage is TRBV29-1 and J usage is TRBJ2-7, with 8 bases identical to TRBD1. The germline V gene encodes CDR1 SQVTM and CDR2 ANQGSEA. There are 18 residues in the CDR3. Trimming removed 0 bases from V and 4 bases from J; junction bases left unmatched: 17. This CDR3 is CSVEDSLDRPGQVYEQYF. CDR3 nucleotide sequence: TGCAGCGTTGAAGACTCACTCGACCGTCCGGGACAGGTATACGAGCAGTACTTC.

This clonotype has only a few counts. This chain joins TRBV4-1 and TRBJ1-6, with 10 nucleotides matching TRBD1. Losses at the gene ends were 4 bases for V and 7 bases for J; bases not matched to a gene: 10. This CDR3 spans 17 amino acids. Germline V gene lookup returns CDR1 MGHRA and CDR2 YSYEKL. CDR3 in amino acids: CASSLAGTGEENSPLHF. The CDR3 DNA is TGCGCCAGCAGCCTTGCCGGGACAGGGGAGGAAAATTCACCCCTCCACTTT.

The sample holds a few counts of this clonotype. The V and J genes are TRBV3-1 and TRBJ2-3, with TRBD1 as a possible D gene (6 bases). Per germline, CDR1 LGHDT and CDR2 YNNKEL (reference sequence). This CDR3 contains 14 residues. V lost 3 bases and J 4 bases, leaving 11 bases between the germline ends. The CDR3 loop is CASSQATGSDTQYF. The CDR3 bases are TGTGCCAGCAGCCAGGCTACAGGGTCAGATACGCAGTATTTT.

There are many counts of this clonotype. This rearrangement joins TRBV7-9 to TRBJ1-1, with 10 nucleotides matching TRBD1. The CDR3 runs 17 residues. With V trimmed by 6 bases and J by 1 base, 11 bases remained unmatched. Germline-derived CDR1 and CDR2 are SEHNR and FQNEAQ (reference sequence). The CDR3 bases are TGTGCCAGCAGACAACGTGGGACAGGGGAAGGGAACACTGAAGCTTTCTTT. This translates into CASRQRGTGEGNTEAFF.

This clonotype was found a few times. The chain has TRBV5-6 and TRBJ1-3; D is possibly TRBD1 (6 bases). The germline gives CDR1 SGHDT, CDR2 YYEEEE. The CDR3 is 17 residues long. V lost 4 bases and J lost 0, with 17 bases in between. The CDR3 protein is CASSSYRTVSSGNTIYF. DNA of the CDR3: TGTGCCAGCAGCAGCTACCGGACAGTCAGCTCTGGAAACACCATATATTTT.

The chain employs TRBV5-1 and TRBJ1-4; D is ambiguous. Germline values: CDR1 SGHRS, CDR2 YFSETQ. CDR3 length: 13 amino acids. The V end was cut by 5 bases, the J end by 8 bases, with 13 bases between. As DNA, the CDR3 is TGCGCCAGCAGTAAAGCGGTAGAGGAAAAACTGTTTTTT. This gives the protein CASSKAVEEKLFF.

This chain connects TRBV6-1 to TRBJ2-5; D gene ambiguous. V lost 7 bases and J lost 4, with 13 bases in between. There are 13 residues in the CDR3. Germline V CDR1 and CDR2: MNHNS, SASEGT. The CDR3 nucleotides are TGTGCCAGCATCAGGAGTTGGGGAGAGACCCAGTACTTC. Translation: CASIRSWGETQYF.

This clonotype was seen ten or more times. The rearrangement joins TRBV29-1 to TRBJ2-7, with D perhaps matching TRBD1 or TRBD2 (6 bases each). Germline values: CDR1 SQVTM, CDR2 ANQGSEA. This CDR3 comprises 11 residues. V was shortened by 2 bases and J by 10 bases, with 12 bases between the two germline ends. CDR3 coding DNA: TGCAGCGTTGAATTTAGGGGGGATCAGTACTTC. The encoded protein is CSVEFRGDQYF.

The rearrangement joins TRBV20-1 to TRBJ2-1; D unresolved. This CDR3 region has 14 residues. V was pared by 7 bases and J by 0 bases, with 13 bases between. Germline V gene lookup returns CDR1 DFQATT and CDR2 SNEGSKA (reference sequence). CDR3 residues: CSGYAVSSYNEQFF. CDR3 bases: TGCAGTGGTTATGCGGTGAGCTCCTACAATGAGCAGTTCTTC.